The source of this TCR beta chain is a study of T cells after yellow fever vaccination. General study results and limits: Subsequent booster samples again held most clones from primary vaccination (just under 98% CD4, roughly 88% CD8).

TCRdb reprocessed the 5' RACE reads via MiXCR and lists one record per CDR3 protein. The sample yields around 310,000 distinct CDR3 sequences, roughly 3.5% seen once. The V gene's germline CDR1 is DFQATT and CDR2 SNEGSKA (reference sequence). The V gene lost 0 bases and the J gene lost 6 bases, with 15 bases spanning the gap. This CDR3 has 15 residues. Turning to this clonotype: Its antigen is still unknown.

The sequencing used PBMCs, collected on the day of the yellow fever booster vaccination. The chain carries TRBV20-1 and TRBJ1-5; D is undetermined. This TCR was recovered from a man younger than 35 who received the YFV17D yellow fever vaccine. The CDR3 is CSARDLGRGLQPQHF. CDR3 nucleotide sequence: TGCAGTGCTAGAGATCTCGGCCGCGGGCTTCAGCCCCAGCATTTT.